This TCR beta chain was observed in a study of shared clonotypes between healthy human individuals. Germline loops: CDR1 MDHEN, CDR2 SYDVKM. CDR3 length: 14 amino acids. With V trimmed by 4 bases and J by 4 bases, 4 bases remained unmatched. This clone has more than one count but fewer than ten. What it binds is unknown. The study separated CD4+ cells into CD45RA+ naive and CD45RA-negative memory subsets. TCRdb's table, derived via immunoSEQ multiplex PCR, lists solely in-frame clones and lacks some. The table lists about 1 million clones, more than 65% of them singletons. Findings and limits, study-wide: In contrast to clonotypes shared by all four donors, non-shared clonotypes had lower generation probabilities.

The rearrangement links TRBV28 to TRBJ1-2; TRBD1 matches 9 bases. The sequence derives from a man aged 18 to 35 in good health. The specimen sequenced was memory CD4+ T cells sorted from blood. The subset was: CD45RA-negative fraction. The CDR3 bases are TGTGCCAGCAGTTCGGGACAGGGAGTCTATGGCTACACCTTC. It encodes CASSSGQGVYGYTF.